These 20 T cell receptor beta chains were sequenced from one sample in a study of T cells in Graves' hyperthyroidism and ophthalmopathy. RNA transcripts served as the template for amplifying TCR beta CDR3 regions. Using the HTBI primer set, a first-round RT-PCR was run on the TCR CDR3. Each CDR3 protein gets one entry after TCRdb re-called the multiplex PCR reads with MiXCR. The sample records hundreds of thousands of distinct CDR3 sequences, 15% to 20% being singletons. The sequenced material came from blood. These receptors came from a woman younger than 45 with Graves' hyperthyroidism.

A remark on this clonotype: With a much larger clone just one base away, this may be a read error. The V gene is TRBV27, the J gene TRBJ2-2, with no clear D. The CDR3 has 15 residues. V was clipped by 5 bases and J by 4 bases, with 14 bases between them. Germline loops: CDR1 MNHEY, CDR2 SMNVEV (reference sequence). The CDR3 is CASSRSGRATGELFF. The DNA for the CDR3 is TGTGCCAGCAGTAGGTCGGGTCGTGCCACCGGGGAGCTGTTTTTT.

This clonotype has a handful of counts. The CDR3 ends on some other residue instead of the conserved phenylalanine or tryptophan, so this is likely a read error. This chain links TRBV7-2 with TRBJ2-7; D may correspond to TRBD1 or TRBD2 (6 bases each). Germline CDR1 is SGHTA and CDR2 is FQGNSA. This CDR3 is 14 amino acids long. With 1 base removed from V and 4 bases from J, the gap between germline ends came to 11 bases. The CDR3 loop reads CASSLERGEYEQYL. CDR3 DNA: TGTGCCAGCAGCTTAGAGAGGGGGGAGTACGAGCAGTACCTC.

The chain joins TRBV20-1 to TRBJ2-7; D may be TRBD2 (6 bases). V lost 2 bases to trimming and J lost 2 bases, with 22 bases between them. The germline V gene encodes CDR1 DFQATT and CDR2 SNEGSKA (reference sequence). The CDR3 runs 17 residues. As DNA, the CDR3 is TGCAGTGCTAGACCCTCGGGCGGCGGCGGGGAAGCCTACGAGCAGTACTTC. It encodes CSARPSGGGGEAYEQYF.

V and J are TRBV6-2 or TRBV6-3 and TRBJ1-5; 9 bases map to TRBD1. This CDR3 has 19 residues. Germline values: CDR1 MNHEY, CDR2 SVGEGT. The V and J ends lost 2 bases and 6 bases, in that order; junction bases with no gene match: 17. The CDR3 reads CASSYGGFLRDRVTQPQHF. The CDR3 DNA reads TGTGCCAGCAGTTACGGGGGGTTTCTTCGGGACAGGGTAACTCAGCCCCAGCATTTT.

In this sample, this clonotype turned up many times. The chain employs TRBV28 and TRBJ2-1, with D unresolved. Germline CDR1 MDHEN, CDR2 SYDVKM. This CDR3 is 12 amino acids long. The V end lost 6 bases, the J end lost 4 bases, and 7 bases lay between the germline ends. CDR3 amino acids: CASSPRYNEQFF. In DNA form, the CDR3 reads TGTGCCAGCAGCCCGAGATACAATGAGCAGTTCTTC.

The chain couples TRBV20-1 to TRBJ2-7; perhaps TRBD1 as D (5 bases). This CDR3 is 14 amino acids long. The germline gives CDR1 DFQATT, CDR2 SNEGSKA (reference sequence). With 1 base removed from V and 6 bases from J, the gap between germline ends came to 16 bases. The CDR3 here is CSARGVQGGSEQYF. DNA of the CDR3: TGCAGTGCTAGAGGGGTGCAGGGTGGATCCGAGCAGTACTTC.

This clonotype was counted a few times. V is TRBV4-3 and J is TRBJ1-2; 7 bases match TRBD1. With V trimmed by 2 bases and J by 0 bases, 15 bases remained unmatched. Germline V gives CDR1 LGHNA, CDR2 YSLEER. The CDR3 extends over 19 amino acids. CDR3 nucleotides: TGCGCCAGCAGCCAAACCCCGGGACAGCGGTACATACCTAACTATGGCTACACCTTC. This encodes CASSQTPGQRYIPNYGYTF.

This clonotype occurred many times. CDR3 coding DNA: TGTGCCAGCAGTTACATCTTTACGGGAGGGCCCTACGAGCAGTACTTC. This translates into CASSYIFTGGPYEQYF. This chain links TRBV27 with TRBJ2-7; 8 bases align to TRBD2. Germline V CDR1 and CDR2: MNHEY, SMNVEV (reference sequence). V trimming: 4 bases; J trimming: 2 bases; junction bases outside the gene matches: 10. The CDR3 consists of 16 residues.

The chain links TRBV7-9 to TRBJ2-3, with D tentatively TRBD2 (6 bases). V was clipped by 5 bases and J by 6 bases, with 18 bases between them. The CDR3 totals 15 residues. From germline, CDR1 is SEHNR and CDR2 FQNEAQ (reference sequence). CDR3 region: CASSRTDYRPDTQYF. CDR3 nucleotides: TGTGCCAGCAGCCGCACGGACTACCGCCCGGATACGCAGTATTTT.

A remark on this clonotype: Relative to the germline gene, one junction end is altered; a read error may explain this. This sequence joins TRBV19 and TRBJ2-7, with D possibly being TRBD2 (5 bases). The CDR3 runs 14 residues. Germline V gives CDR1 LNHDA, CDR2 SQIVND (reference sequence). The CDR3 region is CASSIIGGSHEQYF. The CDR3, as DNA: TGTGCCAGTAGTATAATAGGAGGCTCCCACGAGCAGTACTTC.

This clonotype was found many times. The genes are TRBV2 and TRBJ1-2; D ambiguous. Trimming took off 2 bases at V and 4 bases at J, with 14 bases between the two ends. The CDR3 is made up of 15 amino acids. Per germline, CDR1 SNHLY and CDR2 FYNNEI. The CDR3 DNA follows: TGTGCCAGCAGTGAAAGCCCCCCCGACCTCTATGGCTACACCTTC. The encoded protein is CASSESPPDLYGYTF.

This clonotype was counted many times. The V and J genes are TRBV28 and TRBJ1-2, with 7 bases identical to TRBD1. The V segment lost 5 bases and the J segment 4 bases; nucleotides outside the gene matches: 7. Germline V gene sequence: CDR1 MDHEN, CDR2 SYDVKM. The CDR3 consists of 14 residues. The CDR3 coding sequence is TGTGCCAGCAGTCGTGACAGGGATGTCTATGGCTACACCTTC. Translating it yields CASSRDRDVYGYTF.

The chain couples TRBV9 to TRBJ1-5; D gene uncertain. The CDR3 sequence is 12 residues long. The germline CDR1 and CDR2 sequences are SGDLS and YYNGEE. Trimming took off 0 bases at V and 5 bases at J, with 3 bases between the two ends. Here the CDR3 DNA reads TGTGCCAGCAGCGTAGGTCATCAGCCCCAGCATTTT. Translated: CASSVGHQPQHF. Supplemented by reference TRBV9 and TRBJ1-5, the full variable domain reads DSGVTQTPKHLITATGQRVTLRCSPRSGDLSVYWYQQSLDQGLQFLIQYYNGEERAKGNILERFSAQQFPDLHSELNLSSLELGDSALYFCASSVGHQPQHFGDGTRLSIL.

This clonotype was recorded at least ten times. This chain uses TRBV30 with TRBJ2-3; D perhaps matches TRBD1 (7 bases). This CDR3 region has 15 residues. Germline CDR1 GTSNPN, CDR2 SVGIG (reference sequence). Deletions cut 0 bases from V and 4 bases from J, with 14 bases between. Here the CDR3 reads CAWSVLGRGADTQYF. The DNA of the CDR3 is TGTGCCTGGAGTGTACTCGGCAGGGGGGCAGATACGCAGTATTTT.

This clonotype was found once. The chain uses TRBV19 and TRBJ2-2, with D possibly TRBD2 on 5 matching bases. Germline CDR1 and CDR2: LNHDA and SQIVND (reference sequence). Deletions cut 6 bases from V and 4 bases from J, with 15 bases between. This CDR3 is built from 15 residues. The CDR3 nucleotides read TGTGCCAGTAGGACTTCCCGGGGTTCCACCGGGGAGCTGTTTTTT. It codes for CASRTSRGSTGELFF.

This clonotype has ten or more counts. The chain joins TRBV11-2 to TRBJ2-1; no reliable D call. Germline-derived CDR1 and CDR2 are SGHAT and FQNNGV. Trimming took off 4 bases at V and 6 bases at J, with 13 bases between the two ends. This CDR3 is built from 14 residues. CDR3 amino acids: CASSSGISPNEQFF. The CDR3 region has the DNA TGTGCCAGCAGCTCTGGGATATCGCCCAATGAGCAGTTCTTC.

In the case of this clonotype: A much larger clone lies one base from this, so it may be a read error. V gene TRBV2 combines with J gene TRBJ2-7; D may correspond to TRBD1 or TRBD2 (5 bases each). Germline lookup yields CDR1 SNHLY and CDR2 FYNNEI. The CDR3 loop spans 12 amino acids. V dropped 7 bases and J dropped 9 bases, with 16 bases sitting between them. CDR3: CASTLGPRGQYF. The CDR3 bases are TGTGCCAGCACCTTAGGGCCGAGGGGGCAGTACTTC.

This clonotype has a count of ten or more. The chain employs TRBV7-8 and TRBJ2-7, with D possibly matching TRBD1 (5 bases). Trimming stripped 3 bases from V and 6 bases from J, with 15 bases between. Per germline, CDR1 SGHVS and CDR2 FQNEAQ. The CDR3 is 14 amino acids. This CDR3 is CASSFRPQGSEQYF. The CDR3, as DNA: TGTGCCAGCAGCTTCCGACCTCAGGGATCCGAGCAGTACTTC.

The J gene is TRBJ2-7, the V gene TRBV4-1; 7 positions match TRBD1. The V segment lost 3 bases and the J segment 5 bases; nucleotides outside the gene matches: 16. The germline V gene encodes CDR1 MGHRA and CDR2 YSYEKL. The CDR3 is 17 amino acids. The CDR3 reads CASSHDILQGLSDEQYF. In DNA form, the CDR3 reads TGCGCCAGCAGCCACGATATTCTACAGGGGTTGTCGGACGAGCAGTACTTC.

V usage is TRBV4-2 and J usage is TRBJ1-1; tentatively, D is TRBD1 (6 bases). This CDR3 is built from 14 residues. Germline V lookup: CDR1 LGHNA, CDR2 YNFKEQ. The V and J ends lost 1 base and 4 bases respectively, with 10 bases between them. This CDR3 reads CASSQVQGSTEAFF. CDR3 coding DNA: TGTGCCAGCAGCCAAGTACAGGGCTCCACTGAAGCTTTCTTT.